Each of the 6 T cell receptor beta chains below was sequenced from the same sample in a study of cytomegalovirus exposure and HLA in healthy donors. In the PCR, 60 Vbeta and 13 Jbeta primers were used. Data came from immunoSEQ multiplex PCR; TCRdb stores just in-frame clones and leaves some out. The profile covers over 120,000 clones, with around 80% appearing a single time and approximately 9.7% taken by the ten largest. Specimen: PBMCs. Receptor source: a woman in her fifties or sixties in good health and CMV-seropositive.

The chain recombines TRBV30 with TRBJ1-2; D uncertain. The germline V and J ends were trimmed by 2 bases and 5 bases, with 12 bases remaining between them. This CDR3 contains 13 residues. CDR1 and CDR2 (germline): GTSNPN, SVGIG (reference sequence). The CDR3 nucleotides read TGTGCCTGGAGTCCCTTAGAGGTTTATGGCTACACCTTC. Translation: CAWSPLEVYGYTF.

The chain joins TRBV4-2 to TRBJ2-4; D is uncertain. The V gene's germline CDR1 is LGHNA and CDR2 YNFKEQ. The CDR3 length is 16 residues. The V end lost 0 bases, the J end lost 3 bases, and 12 bases lay between the germline ends. Here the CDR3 reads CASSQDREASKNIQYF. CDR3 nucleotide sequence: TGTGCCAGCAGCCAAGATCGTGAAGCAAGCAAAAACATTCAGTACTTC.

This clone showed up just once. The chain recombines TRBV30 with TRBJ1-1; maybe TRBD1 (5 bases). The CDR3 runs 12 residues. CDR1 and CDR2 (germline): GTSNPN, SVGIG (reference sequence). Trimming stripped 2 bases from V and 6 bases from J, with 10 bases between. The CDR3 DNA is TGTGCCTGGAGTTGGAGGGGTCCTGAAGCTTTCTTT. Translating gives CAWSWRGPEAFF. Filled out from reference TRBV30 and TRBJ1-1, the complete variable domain reads SQTIHQWPATLVQPVGSPLSLECTVEGTSNPNLYWYRQAAGRGLQLLFYSVGIGQISSEVPQNLSASRPQDRQFILSSKKLLLSDSGFYLCAWSWRGPEAFFGQGTRLTVV.

The chain uses TRBV11-2 and TRBJ2-5; 9 nucleotides line up with TRBD2. Per germline, CDR1 SGHAT and CDR2 FQNNGV. Trimming cost V 4 bases and J 5 bases; bases outside gene matches: 14. There are 17 residues in the CDR3. Here the CDR3 DNA reads TGTGCCAGCAGCTCAAGGGGGGTGCGGGAGGGCCGTGAGACCCAGTACTTC. Translating it yields CASSSRGVREGRETQYF.

This clone was counted a few times. The rearrangement uses TRBV9 and TRBJ2-3, with 9 bases lining up with TRBD2. The CDR3 is 16 amino acids. Germline loops: CDR1 SGDLS, CDR2 YYNGEE. The J segment lost 7 bases and the V segment lost 4 bases, leaving 13 bases of the junction unmatched. The CDR3: CASSPRRSGRLNTQYF. The CDR3 DNA reads TGTGCCAGCAGCCCGAGGCGAAGCGGGAGGTTAAATACGCAGTATTTT. Full variable domain (remainder filled in from reference TRBV9 and TRBJ2-3): DSGVTQTPKHLITATGQRVTLRCSPRSGDLSVYWYQQSLDQGLQFLIQYYNGEERAKGNILERFSAQQFPDLHSELNLSSLELGDSALYFCASSPRRSGRLNTQYFGPGTRLTVL.

V and J are TRBV28 and TRBJ1-5; possibly TRBD1 for D (6 bases). CDR3 length equals 16 residues. V lost 6 bases and J 0 bases, leaving 15 bases between the germline ends. Looked up from germline, CDR1 is MDHEN and CDR2 is SYDVKM. The CDR3 region is CASSNYQGNSNQPQHF. CDR3 nucleotide sequence: TGTGCCAGCAGCAATTATCAGGGGAATAGCAATCAGCCCCAGCATTTT.